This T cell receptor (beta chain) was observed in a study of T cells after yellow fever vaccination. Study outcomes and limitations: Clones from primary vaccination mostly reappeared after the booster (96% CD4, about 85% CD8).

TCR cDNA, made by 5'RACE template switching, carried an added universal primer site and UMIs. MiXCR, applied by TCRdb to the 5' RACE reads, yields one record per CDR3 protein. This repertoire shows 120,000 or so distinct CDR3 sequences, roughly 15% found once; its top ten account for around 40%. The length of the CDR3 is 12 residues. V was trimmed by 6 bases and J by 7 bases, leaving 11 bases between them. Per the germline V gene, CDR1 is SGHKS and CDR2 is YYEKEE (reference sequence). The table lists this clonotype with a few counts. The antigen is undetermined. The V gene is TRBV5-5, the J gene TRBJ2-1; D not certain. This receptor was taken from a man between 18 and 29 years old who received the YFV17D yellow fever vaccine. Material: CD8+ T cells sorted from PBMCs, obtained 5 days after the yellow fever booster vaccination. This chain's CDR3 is CASNPIRNEQFF. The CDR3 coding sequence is TGTGCCAGCAATCCCATCCGGAATGAGCAGTTCTTC.